Listed below are T cell receptor beta chains from one sample, sequenced in a study of quantifying T cell responses using KT2 cells. TCRdb processed the UMI-ligation and nested PCR reads anew with MiXCR; each CDR3 protein has one entry. The sample has about 53,000 distinct CDR3 sequences; 12% are singletons. Sequenced material: PBMCs spiked with cells of the T cell clone KT2. These receptors were taken from a human donor. Each CDR3 is given with its conserved first and last residue. Fields, in order: CDR3 protein, J gene, V gene, CDR3 length.

CASSPQGRDTEAFF | TRBJ1-1 | TRBV18 | 14
CASSPRQVVGEKLFF | TRBJ1-4 | TRBV7-9 | 15
CASSKTGGYQPQHF | TRBJ1-5 | TRBV6-5 | 14
CSARDHRGDKNIQYF | TRBJ2-4 | TRBV20-1 | 15
CASSLTWTSGRYNEQFF | TRBJ2-1 | TRBV7-3 | 17
CSAGSFYSNQPQHF | TRBJ1-5 | TRBV20-1 | 14
CASSQALEGLYGYTF | TRBJ1-2 | TRBV3-1 | 15
CASSLGTVPYYGYTF | TRBJ1-2 | TRBV5-5 | 15
CASSYTPGQNNSPLHF | TRBJ1-6 | TRBV5-5 | 16
CASSKLELHEQFF | TRBJ2-1 | TRBV3-1 | 13
CASSSELAGLGEQFF | TRBJ2-1 | TRBV19 | 15
CASSYALLSDRAF | TRBJ1-2 | TRBV6-6 | 13
CASSLLGTGELFF | TRBJ2-2 | TRBV27 | 13
CATSDPRTHTDTQYF | TRBJ2-3 | TRBV24-1 | 15
CASSREQGALEAFF | TRBJ1-1 | TRBV7-9 | 14
CSARSGANTEAFF | TRBJ1-1 | TRBV20-1 | 13
CASSGVSGESPRYYNEQFF | TRBJ2-1 | TRBV11-2 | 19
CASQDRGLGYGYTF | TRBJ1-2 | TRBV19 | 14
CASSLGGTSTDTQYF | TRBJ2-3 | TRBV5-1 | 15
CASSMSDTYYNEQFF | TRBJ2-1 | TRBV19 | 15
CASSQGASSSTDTQYF | TRBJ2-3 | TRBV3-1 | 16
CASSSTAYNEQFF | TRBJ2-1 | TRBV11-2 | 13
CASSHGTSGVKGYEQFF | TRBJ2-1 | TRBV4-1 | 17
CASSDQTGINSPLHF | TRBJ1-6 | TRBV25-1 | 15
CASSPSGSLYEQYF | TRBJ2-7 | TRBV7-9 | 14
CSVEETQYF | TRBJ2-5 | TRBV29-1 | 9
CASSLTRLAGTGNPEQYF | TRBJ2-7 | TRBV7-8 | 18
CASSGPVWYF | TRBJ2-7 | TRBV2 | 10
CASSLGGQVNTEAFF | TRBJ1-1 | TRBV11-3 | 15
CASSVGWDRRGDNEQFF | TRBJ2-1 | TRBV9 | 17
CSARDRRSGSSYNEQFF | TRBJ2-1 | TRBV20-1 | 17
CASRQGVRDEQYF | TRBJ2-7 | TRBV6-5 | 13
CASSPREGGIQYF | TRBJ2-4 | TRBV12-3/TRBV12-4 | 13